Following are 32 T cell receptor beta chains from one sample sequenced in a study of regulatory T cells in long-lasting Graves disease. Arm-PCR of CDR3 regions and iRepertoire HTBI primers were the basis on which TCR beta libraries were built. MiXCR was run by TCRdb on the multiplex PCR reads, yielding one entry per CDR3 protein. The data hold more than 300,000 distinct CDR3 sequences, with 15% to 20% observed a single time. Sample time point: newly diagnosed GD, antithyroid drugs for less than 3 months. With RNA extracted from PBMCs as input, the TCR library was made. The sample also formed part of further work on T cells in Graves' hyperthyroidism and ophthalmopathy.

The source was peripheral blood mononuclear cells (PBMCs), collected at new diagnosis, from a patient treated with antithyroid drugs. Source of these receptors: a woman in her late teens or twenties with Graves disease.

This clonotype was observed at least ten times. V and J are TRBV12-3 or TRBV12-4 and TRBJ2-1; D might be TRBD1 or TRBD2, each matching 5 bases. The CDR3 sequence is 18 residues long. Deletions cut 6 bases from V and 9 bases from J, with 30 bases between. CDR3 protein: CASSLGRQVGRDGAEQFF. The CDR3 bases are TGTGCCAGCAGCCTAGGGCGTCAAGTGGGCCGAGACGGGGCTGAGCAGTTCTTC.

This clonotype turned up a few times. Just one base apart from a much larger clone, this may be a read error. V and J are TRBV5-5 and TRBJ2-5; 12 bases map to TRBD1. The CDR3 runs 14 residues. V lost 4 bases and J lost 8; bases outside the gene matches: 6. Germline V gene lookup returns CDR1 SGHKS and CDR2 YYEKEE (reference sequence). The CDR3 reads CASSPEGQGATQYF. The CDR3 bases are TGTGCCAGCAGCCCGGAGGGACAGGGGGCTACCCAGTACTTC. The whole variable domain, filled in from reference TRBV5-5 and TRBJ2-5, reads DAGVTQSPTHLIKTRGQQVTLRCSPISGHKSVSWYQQVLGQGPQFIFQYYEKEERGRGNFPDRFSARQFPNYSSELNVNALLLGDSALYLCASSPEGQGATQYFGPGTRLLVL.

J is TRBJ2-7 and V is TRBV4-1; tentatively, D is TRBD2 (6 bases). Between the trimmed V and J ends, which lost 1 base and 3 bases, there was a span of 16 bases. The CDR3 length is 16 residues. CDR1 is MGHRA and CDR2 is YSYEKL in the germline V gene. CDR3 sequence: CASSQAVTGEGYEQYF. As DNA, the CDR3 is TGCGCCAGCAGCCAAGCTGTTACGGGAGAGGGCTACGAGCAGTACTTC.

The chain couples TRBV7-2 to TRBJ1-5; the D is unclear. V shed 6 bases and J shed 0 bases, with 6 bases lying between them. The V gene's germline CDR1 is SGHTA and CDR2 FQGNSA. The CDR3 runs 13 residues. CDR3 region: CASSRASNQPQHF. The CDR3 DNA reads as TGTGCCAGCAGTCGCGCTAGCAATCAGCCCCAGCATTTT.

The J gene is TRBJ1-3, the V gene TRBV19; D is perhaps TRBD1 (5 bases). Germline CDR1 reads LNHDA; CDR2 reads SQIVND (reference sequence). This CDR3 is 15 amino acids long. V was trimmed by 9 bases and J by 1 base, leaving 16 bases between them. The CDR3 spells CASSYSAGSGNTIYF. The CDR3 bases are TGTGCCAGCAGTTACTCCGCAGGGTCTGGAAACACCATATATTTT.

A remark on this clonotype: The conserved phenylalanine or tryptophan normally closing the CDR3 is absent here, so this likely arose from a read error. This sequence joins TRBV11-2 and TRBJ2-7; weak D call: TRBD1 (6 bases). The germline V gene has CDR1 SGHAT and CDR2 FQNNGV. V dropped 1 base and J dropped 2 bases, with 9 bases sitting between them. This CDR3 comprises 14 residues. Here the CDR3 DNA reads TGTGCCAGCAGCTTAGCAGGGGTGGCCTACGAGCAGTACCTC. Translation: CASSLAGVAYEQYL.

Ten or more counts support this clonotype. This chain uses TRBV3-1 with TRBJ2-1; TRBD2 aligns across 11 bases. Germline V lookup: CDR1 LGHDT, CDR2 YNNKEL (reference sequence). The CDR3 spans 16 residues. The ends lost 4 bases at V and 2 bases at J; junction bases unmatched: 4. The CDR3 sequence is CASSLKTSGAYNEQFF. In nucleotides, the CDR3 is TGTGCCAGCAGCCTTAAGACTAGCGGGGCCTACAATGAGCAGTTCTTC.

This clonotype was recorded at least ten times. The chain links TRBV11-2 to TRBJ2-5; D gene uncertain. V lost 1 base and J 3 bases, leaving 15 bases between the germline ends. This CDR3 spans 16 amino acids. In germline, CDR1 is SGHAT, CDR2 FQNNGV. CDR3 coding DNA: TGTGCCAGCAGCTTAGTTAGGACGGAGATAAAAGAGACCCAGTACTTC. Protein product: CASSLVRTEIKETQYF.

This clonotype was counted only a few times. The chain has TRBV9 and TRBJ2-7, with TRBD1 matching 9 bases. Trimming removed 0 bases from V and 7 bases from J; junction bases left unmatched: 5. The CDR3 is 14 residues long. CDR1 and CDR2 from the germline V gene are SGDLS and YYNGEE. The CDR3 coding sequence is TGTGCCAGCAGCGTAGCGGGACAGGGTTTAGAGCAGTACTTC. It specifies CASSVAGQGLEQYF.

The chain carries TRBV7-9 and TRBJ1-2, with D uncertain. Germline V gene lookup returns CDR1 SEHNR and CDR2 FQNEAQ (reference sequence). This CDR3 comprises 13 residues. V lost 2 bases, J lost 8 bases, and 12 bases lay in between. CDR3 in DNA: TGTGCCAGCAGCTTAAGGCTGCGAGAGGGCTACACCTTC. This gives the protein CASSLRLREGYTF.

In this sample, this clonotype turned up many times. This chain joins TRBV2 and TRBJ1-5; TRBD1 aligns across 7 bases. Trimming removed 7 bases from V and 3 bases from J; junction bases left unmatched: 12. Germline loops: CDR1 SNHLY, CDR2 FYNNEI. The CDR3 totals 16 residues. CDR3 bases: TGTGCCAGCACCGGGGGGGCGACAGGGCACAATCAGCCCCAGCATTTT. It specifies CASTGGATGHNQPQHF.

This clonotype was observed a few times. For the CDR3, the DNA is TGTGCCAGCAGCGCAAAGACTGAGCCTAGCACAGATACGCAGTATTTT. Its protein is CASSAKTEPSTDTQYF. The V call is TRBV6-1, the J call TRBJ2-3, with unresolved D. CDR3 length: 16 residues. With 6 bases removed from V and 0 bases from J, the gap between germline ends came to 16 bases. Germline values: CDR1 MNHNS, CDR2 SASEGT.

The gene calls are TRBV7-2 and TRBJ2-3; tentatively, D is TRBD2 (6 bases). There are 14 residues in the CDR3. Germline V CDR1 and CDR2: SGHTA, FQGNSA. The V end lost 3 bases, the J end lost 8 bases, and 15 bases lay between the germline ends. DNA of the CDR3: TGTGCCAGCAGCTTGAACGCGGGGAGAGTTACGCAGTATTTT. Its translation: CASSLNAGRVTQYF.

This clonotype has just a few counts. The V gene is TRBV6-1, the J gene TRBJ2-7; 7 nucleotides line up with TRBD1. The CDR3 loop spans 15 amino acids. Unmatched junction bases numbered 9, after V lost 4 bases and J lost 3 bases. The germline CDR1 and CDR2 sequences are MNHNS and SASEGT. DNA for the CDR3: TGTGCCAGCAGTGTAAGACAGGGTCTCCTCTACGAGCAGTACTTC. As protein: CASSVRQGLLYEQYF.

This clonotype was picked up many times. V and J are TRBV2 and TRBJ1-1; 7 nucleotides line up with TRBD1. The junction had 16 bases not matched to a gene; V was cut back by 6 bases and J by 0 bases. The CDR3 spans 18 residues. The germline gives CDR1 SNHLY, CDR2 FYNNEI. In DNA, the CDR3 is TGTGCCAGCAGCCAGGGACAGCTGGGGGGATTTATGAACACTGAAGCTTTCTTT. This translates into CASSQGQLGGFMNTEAFF.

The chain couples TRBV27 to TRBJ1-4, with 7 bases identical to TRBD1. The CDR3 sequence is 15 residues long. Per the germline V gene, CDR1 is MNHEY and CDR2 is SMNVEV (reference sequence). V dropped 2 bases and J dropped 7; count of bases not matched to a gene: 7. The CDR3 coding sequence is TGTGCCAGCAGTTTAGCTTCGGCAGGGGGTGAAAAACTGTTTTTT. It specifies CASSLASAGGEKLFF.

In its sample, this clonotype was seen many times. The chain employs TRBV6-9 and TRBJ2-7; no firm D call. Germline V gene sequence: CDR1 MNHGY, CDR2 SVAAGI. V gave up 3 bases and J gave up 1 base, with 7 bases separating them. The CDR3 is 13 residues long. The CDR3, as DNA: TGTGCCAGCAGTTACGCAGCTTCCTACGAGCAGTACTTC. Its protein is CASSYAASYEQYF.

This clonotype was found many times. The J gene is TRBJ1-2, the V gene TRBV5-1; 10 positions match TRBD1. With V trimmed by 2 bases and J by 8 bases, 3 bases remained unmatched. Germline-derived CDR1 and CDR2 are SGHRS and YFSETQ. This CDR3 has 13 residues. The CDR3 nucleotides read TGCGCCAGCAGCTTCGGACAGGGGGAGGGCTACACCTTC. It encodes CASSFGQGEGYTF.

This clonotype was seen many times. CDR3 nucleotide sequence: TGTGCCAGCAGCTCGCCGACAGGGCCGCCGTTGAACCAAGAGACCCAGTACTTC. Residues: CASSSPTGPPLNQETQYF. The V and J genes are TRBV7-3 and TRBJ2-5; 7 bases agree with TRBD1. J was trimmed by 0 bases and V by 4 bases; bases with no gene match: 14. The germline CDR1 and CDR2 sequences are SGHTA and FQGTGA. This CDR3 is 18 amino acids long. The variable domain in full, completed from reference TRBV7-3 and TRBJ2-5, reads GAGVSQTPSNKVTEKGKYVELRCDPISGHTALYWYRQSLGQGPEFLIYFQGTGAADDSGLPNDRFFAVRPEGSVSTLKIQRTERGDSAVYLCASSSPTGPPLNQETQYFGPGTRLLVL.

In its sample, this clonotype was seen many times. The chain uses TRBV30 and TRBJ2-2, with D perhaps being TRBD1 or TRBD2 (6 bases each). V was trimmed by 8 bases and J by 4 bases, leaving 26 bases between them. Germline-derived CDR1 and CDR2 are GTSNPN and SVGIG (reference sequence). This CDR3 comprises 17 residues. The CDR3 spells CAGFLRTVGGSTGELFF. The CDR3 DNA reads as TGTGCCGGTTTCCTCCGGACAGTCGGGGGTAGCACCGGGGAGCTGTTTTTT.

This clonotype showed up many times. The chain uses TRBV5-1 and TRBJ2-1; 8 bases line up with TRBD1. Unmatched junction bases numbered 3, after V lost 4 bases and J lost 6 bases. The germline CDR1 and CDR2 sequences are SGHRS and YFSETQ. The CDR3 covers 13 residues. The CDR3 nucleotides are TGCGCCAGCAGCCGACAGGGGCCCAATGAGCAGTTCTTC. Translated: CASSRQGPNEQFF.

This clonotype appeared many times. V is TRBV24-1 and J is TRBJ2-2; D perhaps matches TRBD1 (6 bases). Germline CDR1 KGHDR, CDR2 SFDVKD. The CDR3 contains 14 residues. Trimming pared 5 bases from V and 8 bases from J, leaving 14 bases between. The CDR3 DNA is TGTGCCACCAGTGGGAACAGGGAGACGGGGGAGCTGTTTTTT. This sequence encodes CATSGNRETGELFF.

This clonotype showed up many times. The chain carries TRBV9 and TRBJ2-3; D not resolved. CDR1 and CDR2 (germline): SGDLS, YYNGEE. Trimming left V 1 base short and J 2 bases short, with 14 bases between. The CDR3 contains 16 residues. The CDR3 nucleotides read TGTGCCAGCAGCGTATTATCGGGCCTGTCCACAGATACGCAGTATTTT. It encodes CASSVLSGLSTDTQYF.

This clonotype appeared many times. The chain is built from TRBV28 and TRBJ1-2; 9 nucleotides align to TRBD1. Germline V gene sequence: CDR1 MDHEN, CDR2 SYDVKM. This CDR3 spans 15 amino acids. After removal of 1 base from V and 6 bases from J, the junction contained 6 bases not matched to a gene. Here the CDR3 DNA reads TGTGCCAGCAGTTTATCCGGGACAGGGAACGATGGCTACACCTTC. This translates into CASSLSGTGNDGYTF.

This clonotype was detected many times. J is TRBJ2-7 and V is TRBV6-1, with D hard to call. Trimming left V 6 bases short and J 7 bases short, with 13 bases between. Germline-derived CDR1 and CDR2 are MNHNS and SASEGT. This CDR3 has 12 residues. CDR3 loop: CASRSTVGEQYF. The CDR3, as DNA: TGTGCCAGCAGGAGTACAGTTGGGGAGCAGTACTTC.

In this sample, this clonotype turned up many times. CDR3 loop: CSARRGRAGQTLHF. For the CDR3, the DNA is TGCAGTGCCCGAAGGGGGCGTGCTGGCCAGACCCTCCACTTT. The rearrangement joins TRBV20-1 to TRBJ1-6; 7 bases line up with TRBD1. The length of the CDR3 is 14 residues. After removal of 6 bases from V and 14 bases from J, the junction contained 16 bases not matched to a gene. Germline V gene sequence: CDR1 DFQATT, CDR2 SNEGSKA (reference sequence).

At least ten counts were recorded for this clonotype. The genes are TRBV5-1 and TRBJ2-3; no clear D. V lost 2 bases to trimming and J lost 0 bases, with 10 bases between them. Germline CDR1 reads SGHRS; CDR2 reads YFSETQ. CDR3 size: 15 residues. This CDR3 is CASSLEGSSTDTQYF. DNA for the CDR3: TGCGCCAGCAGCTTAGAAGGGTCTAGCACAGATACGCAGTATTTT.

This chain uses TRBV19 with TRBJ2-7, with TRBD2 identical over 13 bases. This CDR3 region has 19 residues. The V gene's germline CDR1 is LNHDA and CDR2 SQIVND (reference sequence). With 0 bases clipped from V and 1 base from J, the junction kept 9 bases outside the gene matches. The CDR3, as DNA: TGTGCCAGTAGTATAGATCTCACTAGCGGGAGGGCCCAATCCTACGAGCAGTACTTC. Its protein product is CASSIDLTSGRAQSYEQYF.

About this clonotype itself: A much larger clone sits a single nucleotide away, making a read error possible. The chain has TRBV5-1 and TRBJ2-7; 9 bases line up with TRBD1. The CDR3 loop spans 15 amino acids. V lost 2 bases, J lost 4 bases, and 7 bases stayed unmatched. Germline V gene lookup returns CDR1 SGHRS and CDR2 YFSETQ. DNA of the CDR3: TGCGCCAGCAGCTTTTACGGGACAGGGTCGTACGAGCAGTACTTC. This translates into CASSFYGTGSYEQYF.

This clonotype was observed at least ten times. The chain uses TRBV6-1 and TRBJ2-1; perhaps TRBD2 as D (5 bases). CDR1 and CDR2 from the germline V gene are MNHNS and SASEGT. V lost 3 bases and J 11 bases, leaving 14 bases between the germline ends. The CDR3 spans 13 residues. For the CDR3, the DNA is TGTGCCAGCAGTGAGTTGGCTAGGGAGAAGCAGTTCTTC. The encoded protein is CASSELAREKQFF.

This clonotype was detected many times. A read error may account for a junction end that differs from germline. The rearrangement uses TRBV30 and TRBJ1-1; D is possibly TRBD1 (5 bases). Germline V gene sequence: CDR1 GTSNPN, CDR2 SVGIG (reference sequence). The CDR3 loop spans 14 amino acids. The CDR3 region is CAWRVAGGGTEAFF. The CDR3 bases are TGTGCCTGGCGTGTGGCCGGGGGGGGCACTGAAGCTTTCTTT.

This clonotype was observed a handful of times. The chain combines TRBV2 with TRBJ1-1; D is perhaps TRBD1 (6 bases). CDR3 size: 13 residues. V was pared by 6 bases and J by 4 bases, with 12 bases between. Germline CDR1 is SNHLY and CDR2 is FYNNEI. CDR3 in amino acids: CASRLEGGTEAFF. The CDR3, as DNA: TGTGCCAGCAGGTTGGAGGGGGGCACTGAAGCTTTCTTT.